Listed below are T cell receptor beta chains from one sample, sequenced in a study of T-cell reconstitution after alpha-beta-depleted transplantation in children. TCRdb fed the PCR reads into MiXCR, producing one record per CDR3 protein. This sample has roughly 490,000 distinct CDR3 sequences, with roughly an eighth found just once. Material: PBMCs, mostly from graft donor cells, obtained 180 days after TCRalphabeta/CD19-depleted stem cell transplant. Receptors originate from a female patient aged 2-9 years who had a stem cell transplant for aplastic anemia, so the T cells may come from the graft donor. Each CDR3 is given with its conserved first and last residue. A D gene is named only where the DNA matches it firmly. Only part of the rows carry a size: once, few, many, or a class if the clone is expanded.

v_call	clone_size	j_call	d_call	cdr3_aa	cdr3_nt
TRBV7-2	few	TRBJ2-4	-	CASAGVGKNIQYF	TGTGCCAGCGCCGGGGTCGGCAAAAACATTCAGTACTTC
TRBV7-8	-	TRBJ2-7	TRBD2	CASSLAGSGSLGEQYF	TGTGCCAGCAGCTTAGCGGGGAGCGGGAGTCTAGGCGAGCAGTACTTC
TRBV28	-	TRBJ2-3	-	CASSSHGIRVPVIDTQYF	TGTGCCAGCAGTTCTCACGGCATCAGAGTGCCGGTTATAGATACGCAGTATTTT
TRBV7-2	few	TRBJ2-7	TRBD2	CASRIAGMNYEQYF	TGTGCCAGCAGAATAGCGGGGATGAACTACGAGCAGTACTTC
TRBV9	few	TRBJ1-1	-	CASSVGGRTMNTEAFF	TGTGCCAGCAGCGTAGGGGGGCGGACTATGAACACTGAAGCTTTCTTT
TRBV11-2	-	TRBJ2-1	-	CASSSPGRFNEQFF	TGTGCCAGCAGCTCCCCCGGGAGATTCAATGAGCAGTTCTTC
TRBV20-1	-	TRBJ2-7	TRBD2	CSARDLRVAGAPSYEQYF	TGCAGTGCTAGAGATCTAAGAGTAGCGGGAGCCCCCTCCTACGAGCAGTACTTC
TRBV7-2	few	TRBJ1-3	-	CASSLVSAGAGNTIYF	TGTGCCAGCAGCTTAGTTTCGGCAGGGGCTGGAAACACCATATATTTT
TRBV5-6	-	TRBJ2-7	TRBD2	CASSLALLGLGHEQYF	TGTGCCAGCAGCTTGGCGCTTTTGGGACTAGGCCACGAGCAGTACTTC
TRBV4-3	-	TRBJ2-1	TRBD2	CASSQVGGLAVDKQFF	TGCGCCAGCAGCCAAGTCGGGGGACTAGCCGTAGATAAGCAGTTCTTC
TRBV29-1	few	TRBJ1-1	TRBD1	CSVFFPGQAVNAFF	TGCAGCGTATTCTTTCCGGGACAGGCTGTGAACGCTTTCTTT
TRBV20-1	-	TRBJ2-7	-	CSAAEAVPNEQYF	TGCAGTGCTGCCGAGGCAGTTCCCAACGAGCAGTACTTC
TRBV18	-	TRBJ2-2	-	CASSGTGWNANTGELFF	TGTGCCAGCTCAGGAACAGGGTGGAACGCGAACACCGGGGAGCTGTTTTTT
TRBV15	-	TRBJ2-5	-	CATSAAYVSETQYF	TGTGCCACCAGCGCTGCATATGTGTCGGAGACCCAGTACTTC
TRBV4-3	few	TRBJ1-5	-	CASSQESYQPQHF	TGCGCCAGCAGCCAAGAATCTTACCAGCCCCAGCATTTT
TRBV15	few	TRBJ2-4	TRBD2	CATAGGGALKNIQYF	TGTGCCACCGCGGGAGGGGGAGCTTTAAAAAACATTCAGTACTTC
TRBV6-2/TRBV6-3	-	TRBJ2-1	TRBD2	CASTLMTSGSVSSYNEQFF	TGTGCCAGCACCCTGATGACTAGCGGGAGCGTTAGCTCCTACAATGAGCAGTTCTTC
TRBV20-1	-	TRBJ2-6	TRBD2	CSSLQRETGANVLTF	TGCAGTTCTCTCCAGCGGGAGACTGGGGCCAACGTCCTGACTTTC
TRBV28	many	TRBJ2-7	-	CASRRFSLAYEQYF	TGTGCCAGCAGACGGTTCTCACTGGCCTACGAGCAGTACTTC
TRBV2	few	TRBJ1-6	-	CASRLGSSPLHF	TGTGCCAGCAGGCTAGGGAGCTCACCCCTCCACTTT
TRBV20-1	-	TRBJ2-1	TRBD1	CSARRRQGAGRESSYNEQFF	TGCAGTGCGCGCAGACGACAGGGGGCGGGTCGGGAGAGCTCCTACAATGAGCAGTTCTTC
TRBV7-9	many	TRBJ1-1	-	CASRGFGGTNTEAFF	TGTGCCAGCAGGGGTTTTGGAGGGACGAACACTGAAGCTTTCTTT
TRBV5-1	few	TRBJ2-5	-	CASSLVQAPSETQYF	TGCGCCAGCAGCTTGGTTCAGGCCCCTTCGGAGACCCAGTACTTC
TRBV20-1	-	TRBJ2-1	TRBD2	CSASALAGANEQFF	TGCAGTGCTAGTGCCCTAGCGGGGGCAAATGAGCAGTTCTTC
TRBV6-5	-	TRBJ2-1	TRBD2	CASSYGRGTSSSYNEQFF	TGTGCCAGCAGTTACGGGAGGGGCACCTCGAGCTCCTACAATGAGCAGTTCTTC
TRBV3-1	-	TRBJ1-6	-	CASSGIVARDSPLHF	TGTGCCAGCAGCGGCATAGTCGCCAGAGATTCACCCCTCCACTTT
TRBV20-1	-	TRBJ2-5	TRBD2	CSAKTSGETQYF	TGCAGTGCCAAGACTAGCGGGGAGACCCAGTACTTC
TRBV20-1	-	TRBJ2-3	TRBD2	CSGSTSVDTQYF	TGCAGTGGCTCGACTAGCGTAGATACGCAGTATTTT
TRBV15	few	TRBJ1-5	-	CATSRDGRGRDSRGNQPQHF	TGTGCCACCAGCAGAGATGGGAGGGGGAGGGACTCTAGGGGCAATCAGCCCCAGCATTTT
TRBV20-1	-	TRBJ1-3	-	CSARGNGGNTIYF	TGCAGTGCTAGAGGAAATGGGGGAAACACCATATATTTT
TRBV20-1	-	TRBJ1-1	-	CSARVPGVNTEAFF	TGCAGTGCTAGAGTCCCAGGGGTGAACACTGAAGCTTTCTTT
TRBV29-1	many	TRBJ2-1	TRBD2	CSVWLAGVRSPYNEQFF	TGCAGCGTTTGGCTAGCGGGGGTGAGGAGCCCCTACAATGAGCAGTTCTTC
TRBV7-9	few	TRBJ2-5	-	CASSLGQGRVSETQYF	TGTGCCAGCAGCTTAGGGCAGGGGAGGGTTTCGGAGACCCAGTACTTC
TRBV12-3/TRBV12-4	many	TRBJ1-5	-	CASSLKGPDQPQHF	TGTGCCAGCAGTTTAAAGGGACCCGATCAGCCCCAGCATTTT
TRBV6-1	few	TRBJ1-6	TRBD1	CASRTDGRGVPHNSPLHF	TGTGCCAGCAGAACCGACGGCAGGGGGGTCCCTCATAATTCACCCCTCCACTTT
TRBV7-2	few	TRBJ2-7	-	CASSLVGSNYEQYF	TGTGCCAGCAGCTTAGTGGGTAGCAACTACGAGCAGTACTTC
TRBV28	-	TRBJ2-3	-	CASSFTGTAGTQYF	TGTGCCAGCAGTTTCACAGGGACGGCAGGTACGCAGTATTTT
TRBV12-3/TRBV12-4	-	TRBJ2-5	-	CASSLVRSPAETQYF	TGTGCCAGCAGTTTAGTTCGGTCTCCCGCGGAGACCCAGTACTTC
TRBV5-1	many	TRBJ2-2	TRBD1	CASSKTGEPGELFF	TGCGCCAGCAGCAAGACAGGGGAACCCGGGGAGCTGTTTTTT
TRBV27	few	TRBJ2-1	-	CASSLGPGPSIYEQFF	TGTGCCAGCAGTTTAGGGCCCGGGCCCAGTATTTATGAGCAGTTCTTC
TRBV28	-	TRBJ2-1	-	CASSPDPASSYNEQFF	TGTGCCAGCAGCCCGGACCCAGCGAGCTCCTACAATGAGCAGTTCTTC
TRBV12-3/TRBV12-4	few	TRBJ1-4	TRBD1	CASRWTGSGEKLFF	TGTGCCAGCAGGTGGACAGGGTCGGGTGAAAAACTGTTTTTT
TRBV5-1	many	TRBJ2-3	-	CASSLGLGGDTDTQYF	TGCGCCAGCAGCTTGGGACTAGGCGGAGACACAGATACGCAGTATTTT
TRBV20-1	few	TRBJ2-4	TRBD2	CSARDLTSGSLLAKNIQYF	TGCAGTGCTAGAGATTTAACTAGCGGGAGCCTTCTAGCCAAAAACATTCAGTACTTC
TRBV29-1	-	TRBJ2-3	-	CSVELAGTDTQYF	TGCAGCGTTGAACTTGCGGGGACAGATACGCAGTATTTT
TRBV28	few	TRBJ2-1	-	CASSPPSEVYDEQFF	TGTGCCAGCAGTCCTCCTAGCGAGGTCTACGATGAGCAGTTCTTC
TRBV6-2/TRBV6-3	many	TRBJ2-3	-	CASSPRRDTQYF	TGTGCCAGCAGTCCTCGCCGCGATACGCAGTATTTT
TRBV15	-	TRBJ2-2	-	CATSRDRGFGELFF	TGTGCCACCAGCAGAGATCGGGGTTTCGGGGAGCTGTTTTTT
TRBV27	few	TRBJ2-1	-	CACRQVNEQFF	TGTGCCTGCCGACAGGTCAATGAGCAGTTCTTC
TRBV5-1	many	TRBJ2-1	-	CASSLEGAYNEQFF	TGCGCCAGCAGCTTGGAGGGGGCCTACAATGAGCAGTTCTTC
TRBV5-1	-	TRBJ2-1	-	CATHTSRGEQFF	TGCGCCACCCATACTTCACGGGGGGAGCAGTTCTTC
TRBV5-1	many	TRBJ2-6	-	CASSPGQSGANVLTF	TGCGCCAGCAGCCCTGGACAGTCTGGGGCCAACGTCCTGACTTTC
TRBV15	-	TRBJ2-1	TRBD1	CATSRQETGEDEQFF	TGTGCCACCAGTCGGCAAGAGACAGGGGAGGATGAGCAGTTCTTC
TRBV12-5	few	TRBJ2-2	TRBD2	CASGLVWGGGKNTGELFF	TGTGCTAGTGGTTTGGTATGGGGCGGGGGAAAAAACACCGGGGAGCTGTTTTTT